This T cell receptor (beta chain) stems from a study of T cells in Graves' hyperthyroidism and ophthalmopathy. In making diagnoses, clinical symptoms, serum thyroxine and TRAb, thyroid ultrasound and orbital computed tomography were all used. The source of the PBMCs was over 8.5 ml of fresh peripheral blood. Notes on the study in general: A 13 V-J signature model discriminated ophthalmopathy versus stable hyperthyroidism. Expanded thyroid clonotypes (above 0.001) were mostly also found in blood.

Amplification of TCR beta CDR3 regions was performed using RNA transcripts as template. The primer set for the first-round RT-PCR of the TCR CDR3 was HTBI. Each CDR3 protein is one row after TCRdb ran MiXCR on the multiplex PCR reads. The sample yields more than 450,000 distinct CDR3 sequences, about 20% seen once. This clonotype was detected a few times. What it binds is not known. The trim removed 0 bases at V and 5 bases at J, leaving 1 base unmatched. The CDR3 covers 13 residues. The V gene's germline CDR1 is SQVTM and CDR2 ANQGSEA. Material: blood. The V and J genes are TRBV29-1 and TRBJ2-5; 9 bases match TRBD2. The source is a man between 35 and 55 years old with Graves' ophthalmopathy. The CDR3 region is CSVEESGRETQYF. For the CDR3, the DNA is TGCAGCGTTGAAGAGAGCGGGAGGGAGACCCAGTACTTC.